This T cell receptor beta chain derives from a study of cytomegalovirus exposure and HLA in healthy donors. For this clone: Antigen unknown.

A multiplex PCR was run with 60 Vbeta primers and 13 Jbeta primers. Using immunoSEQ multiplex PCR, the repertoire was profiled, and TCRdb retains in-frame clones only, with some absent. The table has a few hundred thousand clones, about four fifths seen once. Broader study findings: TCR beta chain V- and J-gene trimming was linked, in a later analysis, to a missense variant in DCLRE1C. Altogether, about 160 TCR beta chains were recorded as cytomegalovirus-associated.

There were likely unrecorded immune exposures, though donors were nominally healthy when sampled. V was cut by 0 bases and J by 1 base, with 13 bases left in between. The V gene's germline CDR1 is SGDLS and CDR2 YYNGEE. The CDR3 is 16 residues long. The specimen was PBMCs. This sequence originates from a man younger than 45 in good health and CMV-seronegative. The genes are TRBV9 and TRBJ1-1; maybe TRBD1 (5 bases). The CDR3 DNA sequence: TGTGCCAGCAGCGTAGATGGCAGGGCTAGGAACACTGAAGCTTTCTTT. Translation gives CASSVDGRARNTEAFF.